There are a few counts of the clone carrying this TCR beta chain. The antigen remains unidentified. Nominal health characterized the donors when sampled, though unrecorded immune exposures were likely. This sample is part of a study of cytomegalovirus exposure and HLA in healthy donors. Study-level points and caveats: Most of the CMV-associated TCR beta chains (in a later analysis) appeared to be HLA-restricted. Per a later analysis, HLA-associated TCR beta chains showed more clonal expansion than other, equally common TCR beta chains.

This CDR3 region has 14 residues. Germline lookup yields CDR1 MDHEN and CDR2 SYDVKM. Unmatched junction bases numbered 3, after V lost 5 bases and J lost 6 bases. Both 60 Vbeta primers and 13 Jbeta primers went into the PCR. Sequenced by immunoSEQ multiplex PCR; TCRdb stores in-frame clones only, minus some. This repertoire shows around 150,000 clones, 75% to 90% found once; its top ten account for around 6.9%. The origin of this receptor is a male donor in good health and CMV-seropositive. This chain connects TRBV28 to TRBJ2-2, with 10 positions matching TRBD1. Sample: PBMCs. CDR3 protein: CASSRTGGPGELFF. The CDR3 bases are TGTGCCAGCAGTCGGACAGGGGGACCCGGGGAGCTGTTTTTT.